The next 5 T cell receptor beta chains were all read from a single sample in a study of glioma-infiltrating T cells. The iRepertoire nested amplicon-rescue multiplex PCR amplified TCR alpha and beta CDR3s from RNA. MiXCR, run by TCRdb on the multiplex PCR reads, gives a single entry per CDR3 protein. The sample consists of a few hundred thousand distinct CDR3 sequences, roughly two fifths of them appearing once. Sequences were obtained from glioma tissue, nonneoplastic brain tissue, or PBMCs (not recorded which). The receptors come from a human donor with low-grade glioma or glioblastoma, undergoing nonglioma brain surgery, or in good health (not recorded which).

About this clonotype: A much larger clone lies one base from this, so it may be a read error. The chain joins TRBV7-9 to TRBJ2-7; TRBD1 aligns across 7 bases. Germline assignment: CDR1 SEHNR and CDR2 FQNEAQ (reference sequence). This CDR3 has 14 amino acids. The CDR3 nucleotides read TGTGCCGGCAGCCAGGGACAGAGAAGCTACGAGCAGTACTTC. It translates to CAGSQGQRSYEQYF.

There are a few counts of this clonotype. The rearrangement links TRBV7-9 to TRBJ1-3; D not resolved. The germline V gene encodes CDR1 SEHNR and CDR2 FQNEAQ (reference sequence). V lost 4 bases, J lost 5 bases, and 9 bases lay in between. This CDR3 region has 13 residues. The CDR3 spells CASSSPRRNTIYF. In DNA form, the CDR3 reads TGTGCCAGCAGCTCCCCCCGCCGAAACACCATATATTTT.

About this clonotype: A much more abundant neighbour one base away suggests this may be a read error. The CDR3 loop reads CASSLSSVAPFSTDTKYF. CDR3 nucleotide sequence: TGTGCCAGCAGTTTATCGAGCGTCGCACCCTTTAGCACAGATACGAAGTATTTT. The J gene is TRBJ2-3, the V gene TRBV27; no definite D call. CDR1 and CDR2 (germline): MNHEY, SMNVEV (reference sequence). This CDR3 has 18 amino acids.

The table lists this clonotype with a few counts. V gene TRBV7-3 combines with J gene TRBJ2-2, with 9 bases that match TRBD1. Germline V gene lookup returns CDR1 SGHTA and CDR2 FQGTGA. V shed 2 bases, J shed 9 bases, and the junction held 10 bases outside the gene matches. The CDR3 is made up of 16 amino acids. This CDR3 reads CASSLVPGQGVRELFF. The CDR3 bases are TGTGCCAGCAGCTTAGTTCCGGGACAGGGAGTGAGGGAGCTGTTTTTT.

This clonotype occurred a few times. The rearrangement links TRBV7-9 to TRBJ1-1; tentatively, D is TRBD1 (6 bases). This CDR3 comprises 15 residues. CDR1 SEHNR and CDR2 FQNEAQ come from the germline V gene (reference sequence). V lost 5 bases to trimming and J lost 9 bases, with 22 bases between them. The CDR3 DNA follows: TGTGCCAGCAGCACGCACAGGGATTTAAGTCCTAAAGCTTTCTTT. It codes for CASSTHRDLSPKAFF.